This TCR beta chain comes out of a study of T cells after yellow fever vaccination (dated by TCRdb to between 2018 and 2020). Context from the whole study: The SMART-Seq v4 Ultra Low Input RNA kit was used to prepare libraries from fractions with low cell numbers. To follow T-cell clones before and after both primary and booster YFV17D yellow fever vaccination, bulk TCR alpha and beta repertoires underwent longitudinal sequencing. Blood was drawn at multiple timepoints before and after primary and secondary immunization, with bulk PBMC replicates and cell subsets isolated. Two healthy male donors, one aged 18 to 29 and one aged 30 to 40 years, made up the cohort.

V and J are truncated by 7 bases and 4 bases respectively, leaving an intervening sequence of 13 bases. The CDR3 starts with the cysteine, ends with the phenylalanine, and has 13 residues. The entry retains the CDR3 DNA only, 39 bases that are in frame from base 1. Study-wide conclusions, independent of this receptor: The secondary T-cell response was weaker than the primary response but faster, peaking on day 5 instead of day 15. After the booster, most of the clones that had expanded following primary vaccination were detected again (just under 97% of CD4 and roughly 88% of CD8), which suggests that memory was broadly maintained. FACS-sorted repertoires could contain abundant contaminating clonotypes from the bulk population, so computational filtering was required. The study included only a couple of donors, which limits how far the findings can be generalized. A small share of clonotypes was detected in both CD4 and CD8 compartments, with the overlap likely arising from convergent recombination.

The sample's treatment or condition label is to be understood as: live attenuated yellow fever vaccine strain. At each blood-draw timepoint, two biological replicates of bulk PBMCs were collected. PBMCs were isolated from peripheral blood using a standard Ficoll-Paque protocol. TriZol was used to extract RNA from bulk PBMCs, CD4 and CD8 fractions, and dextramer-positive and dextramer-negative fractions. Sequencing used an Illumina NovaSeq 6000. TCR cDNA was made using 5'RACE template switching, a step that added a universal primer site and unique molecular identifiers. Priming of cDNA synthesis was performed from both the TCR alpha and TCR beta constant segments. Two PCR steps were used to amplify libraries, with sample barcodes and sequencing adapters being added in the second step. Sequencing of libraries was performed on Illumina HiSeq 2500 (2x100 bp) or NovaSeq (2x150 bp). Turning to the authors' computational methods: Reads were demultiplexed and collapsed into UMI consensus sequences with MIGEC, and V(D)J alignment was performed with MiXCR. Vaccine-responding clonotypes were defined with edgeR using replicate PBMC samples, requiring FDR below 0.01 and a log2 fold change above 5 up to day 15. CD4 or CD8 identity was assigned to each bulk clonotype according to whether the clonotype was present at higher abundance in the sequenced CD4 repertoire or the sequenced CD8 repertoire. TCRdb reanalyzed the raw reads on its own, using fastp at Q25 for trimming and MiXCR for clone calling, and kept in-frame beta chains. Entries that share a CDR3 protein sequence are merged under the most common genes and DNA. TCRdb assigned the V and J calls; the authors' analysis was not used. The sample contains some 250,000 distinct CDR3 sequences, more than 3.5% of them found a single time. The ten largest clones represent 19% of the sample.

This clonotype was counted many times. No cognate antigen has been identified for it. No base quality information exists; no much larger clone differs at one position. Rearrangement joined TRBV12-3 or TRBV12-4 to TRBJ1-1; the D gene is unclear. Sequenced here: PBMCs, sampled 15 days after the yellow fever booster vaccination. The clonotype comes from a man aged 18 to 29 who received the YFV17D yellow fever vaccine. In nucleotide form, the sequence is TGTGCCAGCACCTCCACACCCGGCACTGAAGCTTTCTTT. Translated, this gives CASTSTPGTEAFF.